These T cell receptor beta chains were read from a single sample in a study of identifying expanded T cells in peripheral blood. TCRdb's table, derived via immunoSEQ multiplex PCR, lists solely in-frame clones and lacks some. Among 85,000 to 120,000 clones listed, around 88% were seen once. The sequenced material came from blood. Receptors originate from a person between 18 and 69 years old in good health. Both conserved end residues are part of each CDR3.

J gene,V gene,CDR3 protein
TRBJ2-7,TRBV5-6,CASSSGDRVRSYEQYF
TRBJ2-1,TRBV4-1,CASSQWRGEGQFF
TRBJ2-5,TRBV11-1,CASSPPGGEETQYF
TRBJ1-1,TRBV6-5,CASWGQGDTEAFF
TRBJ2-7,TRBV2,CAGRGQGYEQYF
TRBJ2-7,TRBV4-1,CASSQGQRVRIGEQYF
TRBJ2-3,TRBV7-6,CASSLVVGTLPLVTQYF
TRBJ1-3,TRBV5-4,CASSLAAGSSGNTIYF
TRBJ1-4,TRBV29-1,CSAGDDRGEKLFF
TRBJ2-7,TRBV30,CAWSGAEPFVEQYF
TRBJ2-2,TRBV29-1,CSVGAGARSDGELFF
TRBJ2-2,TRBV7-3,CASSSPLLDGTGELFF
TRBJ2-1,TRBV7-8,CASSFAGGYKEFF
TRBJ1-1,TRBV6-5,CASQAEPTMDTEAFF
TRBJ1-5,TRBV5-6,CASSKQENQPQHF
TRBJ2-7,TRBV5-8,CASSFGQGGSYEQYF
TRBJ1-4,TRBV5-1,CASSGDRGTNEKLFF
TRBJ2-5,TRBV28,CASSPGQRETQYF
TRBJ1-1,TRBV10-3,CAISDGTEAFF
TRBJ2-3,TRBV29-1,CSGQGADTQYF
TRBJ1-1,TRBV6-1,CASSHQTGRTEAFF
TRBJ2-3,TRBV11-2,CASSFNLNQGTDTQYF
TRBJ1-5,TRBV6-4,CASSDSYRNQPQHF
TRBJ2-7,TRBV12-1,CASSISGASYEQYF
TRBJ2-1,TRBV2,CASNLLPQEGNEQFF
TRBJ2-6,TRBV2,CASRISGANVLTF
TRBJ2-2,TRBV7-2,CASSLAGAHTGELFF
TRBJ1-6,TRBV11-2,CASSFVNSPLHF
TRBJ1-2,TRBV10-1,CATLGGRDHYGYTF
TRBJ2-5,TRBV9,CASSVDIRETQYF
TRBJ1-5,TRBV4-2,CASSQDRGNQPQHF
TRBJ1-1,TRBV29-1,CSVEEGGARTEAFF
TRBJ1-5,TRBV5-5,CASSWTSGGNQPQHF
TRBJ1-5,TRBV19,CASTESGYNQPQHF
TRBJ2-1,TRBV28,CASSFMGLAAYNEQFF
TRBJ2-3,TRBV6-1,CASSEQGSTDTQYF
TRBJ2-2,TRBV5-1,CASSLAGGRATGELFF
TRBJ2-1,TRBV7-8,CASSLGTYNEQFF
TRBJ2-7,TRBV5-1,CASSLVTGLAGGPNEQYF
TRBJ2-2,TRBV7-2,CASRRLAGLTGELFF
TRBJ2-2,TRBV6-4,CASSAGLFTGELFF
TRBJ1-5,TRBV7-8,CASSPLGGATSSQPQHF
TRBJ2-5,TRBV7-2,CASSATRAETQYF
TRBJ2-2,TRBV10-2,CASTEQGVTGELFF
TRBJ1-4,TRBV4-1,CASSQDPGRGEKLFF
TRBJ2-5,TRBV7-8,CASSTTGGRKETQYF